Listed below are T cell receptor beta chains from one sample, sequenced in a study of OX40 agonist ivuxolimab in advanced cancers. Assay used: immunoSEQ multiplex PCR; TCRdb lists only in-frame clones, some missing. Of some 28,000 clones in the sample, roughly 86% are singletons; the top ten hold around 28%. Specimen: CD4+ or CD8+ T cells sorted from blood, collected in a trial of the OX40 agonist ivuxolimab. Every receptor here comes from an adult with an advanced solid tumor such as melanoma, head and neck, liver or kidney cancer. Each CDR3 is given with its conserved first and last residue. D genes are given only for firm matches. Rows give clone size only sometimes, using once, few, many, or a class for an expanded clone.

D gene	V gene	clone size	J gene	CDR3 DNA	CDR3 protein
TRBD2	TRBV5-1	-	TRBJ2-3	TGCGCCAGCAGGGAGGGACTAGCGGGGGCCTCTAGCACAGATACGCAGTATTTT	CASREGLAGASSTDTQYF
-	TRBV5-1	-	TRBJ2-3	TGCGCCAGCAGCTTTTACAGGGTAATAGGGACAGATACGCAGTATTTT	CASSFYRVIGTDTQYF
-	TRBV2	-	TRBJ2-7	TGTGCCAGCAGTGGGGGGCCGAATTTTCCCTCCTACGAGCAGTACTTC	CASSGGPNFPSYEQYF
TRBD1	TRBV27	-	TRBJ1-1	TGTGCCAGCCACGCCGGGACAGTGAACACTGAAGCTTTCTTT	CASHAGTVNTEAFF
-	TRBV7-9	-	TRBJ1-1	TGTGCCAGCAGCTCCAGGGACGGGATGAACACTGAAGCTTTCTTT	CASSSRDGMNTEAFF
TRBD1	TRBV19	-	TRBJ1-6	TGTGCCAGTAGTATGGGACAGGGGGCCCCTTCACCCCTCCACTTT	CASSMGQGAPSPLHF
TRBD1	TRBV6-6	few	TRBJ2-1	TGTGCCAGCAGAGTTCCGGGACAGACCTACAATGAGCAGTTCTTC	CASRVPGQTYNEQFF
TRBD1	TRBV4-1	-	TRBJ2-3	TGCGCCAGCAGCCAAACAGGGGGCAGCACAGATACGCAGTATTTT	CASSQTGGSTDTQYF
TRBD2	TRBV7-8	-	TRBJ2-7	TGTGCCAGCAGCTTAGCCCTAGCGGGGGGGGGATACGAGCAGTACTTC	CASSLALAGGGYEQYF
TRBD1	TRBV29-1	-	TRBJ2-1	TGCAGCGCTCCATTGGGCGGGACAGGGAACTACAATGAGCAGTTCTTC	CSAPLGGTGNYNEQFF
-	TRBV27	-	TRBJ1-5	TGTGCCAGCCGACAAATTGGGGGTGGGCAGCCCCAGCATTTT	CASRQIGGGQPQHF
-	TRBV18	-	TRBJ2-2	TGTGCCAGCTCTTCCTTACCCACCGGGGAGCTGTTTTTT	CASSSLPTGELFF
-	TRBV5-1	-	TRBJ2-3	TGCGCCAGCAGCTTGTATCTGGGGAAAAGTTCGGATACGCAGTATTTT	CASSLYLGKSSDTQYF
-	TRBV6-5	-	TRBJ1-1	TGTGCCAGCAGTTACGGGCAGAACACTGAAGCTTTCTTT	CASSYGQNTEAFF
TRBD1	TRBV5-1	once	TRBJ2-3	TGCGCCAGCAGCTTGGAGGGACAGTGGTCAGATACGCAGTATTTT	CASSLEGQWSDTQYF
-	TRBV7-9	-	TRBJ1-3	TGTGCCAGCCTGGTTCCGGGGGAGAACACCATATATTTT	CASLVPGENTIYF
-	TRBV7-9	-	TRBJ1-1	TGTGCCAGCAGCTTACACCAGCGGGGGGCGAGGACTGAAGCTTTCTTT	CASSLHQRGARTEAFF
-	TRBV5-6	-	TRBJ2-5	TGTGCCAGCAGCTTCCCGTTCCAAGAGACCCAGTACTTC	CASSFPFQETQYF